The rows below give T cell receptor beta chains drawn from one sample of a study of blood T cell repertoires in COVID-19. Sequencing used immunoSEQ multiplex PCR; TCRdb keeps in-frame clones, though not all of them. The table records 110,000 to 150,000 clones, around four fifths of them present only once. The sample consisted of PBMCs or T cells enriched from blood (not recorded which). The receptors were gathered from a woman in her thirties or forties who had recovered from COVID-19. Each CDR3 is given with its conserved first and last residue. The order of the fields is D gene, J gene, V gene, clone size, CDR3 protein, CDR3 DNA. A D gene is named only where the DNA matches it firmly. Part of the rows lack a size; the others show once, few, many or a class for expanded clones.

D: TRBD2; J: TRBJ2-2; V: TRBV6-4; size: few; CDR3: CASSVERGALTGELFF; DNA: TGTGCCAGCAGTGTGGAGCGGGGGGCTCTCACCGGGGAGCTGTTTTTT
D: .; J: TRBJ1-1; V: TRBV2; size: once; CDR3: CASKETDLNTEAFF; DNA: TGTGCCAGCAAAGAGACAGACTTGAACACTGAAGCTTTCTTT
D: .; J: TRBJ1-2; V: TRBV6-5; size: .; CDR3: CATWTDTRNYGYTF; DNA: TGTGCCACCTGGACGGACACTCGAAACTATGGCTACACCTTC
D: TRBD2; J: TRBJ2-1; V: TRBV7-9; size: .; CDR3: CASRYKGGDEQFF; DNA: TGTGCCAGCCGCTATAAGGGAGGGGATGAGCAGTTCTTC
D: TRBD2; J: TRBJ2-2; V: TRBV5-1; size: once; CDR3: CASSVSGGNTGELFF; DNA: TGCGCCAGCAGCGTAAGCGGGGGGAACACCGGGGAGCTGTTTTTT
D: .; J: TRBJ2-5; V: TRBV30; size: .; CDR3: CAWSVPRQIQETQYF; DNA: TGTGCCTGGAGTGTACCCAGACAGATTCAAGAGACCCAGTACTTC
D: .; J: TRBJ1-1; V: TRBV4-1; size: .; CDR3: CASSQGRAMNTEAFF; DNA: TGCGCCAGCAGCCAAGGCAGGGCGATGAACACTGAAGCTTTCTTT
D: TRBD1; J: TRBJ1-1; V: TRBV30; size: .; CDR3: CAWSRQGSYMNTEAFF; DNA: TGTGCCTGGAGTAGACAGGGTTCATACATGAACACTGAAGCTTTCTTT
D: .; J: TRBJ2-5; V: TRBV6-5; size: .; CDR3: CASRVAQETQYF; DNA: TGTGCCAGCAGAGTGGCCCAAGAGACCCAGTACTTC
D: .; J: TRBJ2-7; V: TRBV30; size: .; CDR3: CAWQCEQYF; DNA: TGTGCCTGGCAGTGCGAGCAGTACTTC
D: .; J: TRBJ2-3; V: TRBV10-3; size: .; CDR3: CAISDSGRLDTQYF; DNA: TGTGCCATCAGTGACAGCGGACGCCTCGATACGCAGTATTTT
D: .; J: TRBJ1-1; V: TRBV27; size: .; CDR3: CASSLTGDTEAFF; DNA: TGTGCCAGCAGTTTAACAGGCGACACTGAAGCTTTCTTT
D: TRBD1; J: TRBJ2-5; V: TRBV5-1; size: .; CDR3: CASSPGQVQETQYF; DNA: TGCGCCAGCAGCCCAGGACAGGTTCAAGAGACCCAGTACTTC
D: TRBD2; J: TRBJ2-4; V: TRBV11-2; size: .; CDR3: CASSLVVSGSFNSKNIQYF; DNA: TGTGCCAGCAGCTTAGTTGTTAGCGGGAGCTTTAATTCCAAAAACATTCAGTACTTC
D: TRBD1; J: TRBJ2-7; V: TRBV4-2; size: .; CDR3: CASSQSGTGSYEQYF; DNA: TGTGCCAGCAGCCAATCCGGGACAGGGTCCTACGAGCAGTACTTC
D: .; J: TRBJ2-5; V: TRBV5-4; size: .; CDR3: CASSLQGRETQYF; DNA: TGTGCCAGCAGCTTACAGGGACGGGAGACCCAGTACTTC
D: TRBD1; J: TRBJ2-7; V: TRBV5-4; size: .; CDR3: CASSATGYEQYF; DNA: TGTGCCAGCAGCGCGACAGGGTACGAGCAGTACTTC
D: TRBD2; J: TRBJ2-1; V: TRBV5-1; size: few; CDR3: CASLVGLAINEQFF; DNA: TGCGCCAGCCTCGTAGGACTAGCAATCAATGAGCAGTTCTTC
D: .; J: TRBJ1-2; V: TRBV6-1; size: .; CDR3: CASSLGQSYGYTF; DNA: TGTGCCAGCAGTCTCGGACAGTCCTATGGCTACACCTTC
D: TRBD1; J: TRBJ2-2; V: TRBV5-1; size: .; CDR3: CASSLVPGGTGELFF; DNA: TGCGCCAGCAGCTTGGTTCCAGGGGGAACCGGGGAGCTGTTTTTT
D: .; J: TRBJ2-1; V: TRBV3-1/TRBV3-2; size: once; CDR3: CASSQEARNEQFF; DNA: TGTGCCAGCAGCCAAGAAGCGCGGAATGAGCAGTTCTTC
D: TRBD1; J: TRBJ1-1; V: TRBV7-8; size: .; CDR3: CASSTTGWASGAFF; DNA: TGTGCCAGCAGCACGACAGGGTGGGCGTCTGGGGCTTTCTTT
D: TRBD1; J: TRBJ2-1; V: TRBV27; size: .; CDR3: CASSRTGSGNEQFF; DNA: TGTGCCAGCAGCCGGACAGGTAGTGGCAATGAGCAGTTCTTC
D: .; J: TRBJ1-2; V: TRBV9; size: .; CDR3: CASSPRAGNSNYGYTF; DNA: TGTGCCAGCAGCCCCCGTGCGGGGAATTCTAACTATGGCTACACCTTC
D: .; J: TRBJ2-1; V: TRBV27; size: .; CDR3: CASSSKSGFPTYNEQFF; DNA: TGTGCCAGCAGTTCCAAGTCAGGGTTCCCAACGTACAATGAGCAGTTCTTC
D: .; J: TRBJ1-2; V: TRBV7-9; size: .; CDR3: CASSLVASGIINYGYTF; DNA: TGTGCCAGCAGCTTAGTAGCGTCGGGGATAATTAACTATGGCTACACCTTC
D: .; J: TRBJ2-7; V: TRBV5-1; size: .; CDR3: CASSLPGEPYEQYF; DNA: TGCGCCAGCAGCTTGCCCGGGGAACCCTACGAGCAGTACTTC
D: TRBD1; J: TRBJ2-7; V: TRBV7-8; size: few; CDR3: CASSVNRGEQYF; DNA: TGTGCCAGCAGCGTTAACAGGGGCGAGCAGTACTTC
D: .; J: TRBJ1-4; V: TRBV10-3; size: .; CDR3: CAISDYREGMGNEKLFF; DNA: TGTGCCATCTCGGATTATCGGGAGGGAATGGGTAATGAAAAACTGTTTTTT
D: .; J: TRBJ2-7; V: TRBV11-2; size: .; CDR3: CASSPDRSSYEQYF; DNA: TGTGCCAGCAGCCCCGACAGGAGCTCCTACGAGCAGTACTTC
D: .; J: TRBJ1-1; V: TRBV7-9; size: .; CDR3: CASSPPTRQNTEAFF; DNA: TGTGCCAGCAGCCCCCCAACGCGACAGAACACTGAAGCTTTCTTT
D: TRBD1; J: TRBJ1-2; V: TRBV10-3; size: .; CDR3: CAISEEGQESYGYTF; DNA: TGTGCCATCAGTGAGGAGGGACAGGAATCCTATGGCTACACCTTC
D: .; J: TRBJ1-1; V: TRBV10-1; size: .; CDR3: CATKGREEVNTEAFF; DNA: TGCGCCACTAAAGGGAGGGAGGAGGTGAACACTGAAGCTTTCTTT
D: TRBD2; J: TRBJ2-4; V: TRBV14; size: .; CDR3: CASSQEWEGKNIQYF; DNA: TGTGCCAGCAGCCAAGAGTGGGAGGGCAAAAACATTCAGTACTTC
D: .; J: TRBJ2-3; V: TRBV4-1; size: .; CDR3: CASSQKDSSTDTQYF; DNA: TGCGCCAGCAGCCAAAAAGACTCTAGCACAGATACGCAGTATTTT
D: TRBD1; J: TRBJ1-2; V: TRBV3-1/TRBV3-2; size: .; CDR3: CASSQERTGTYGYTF; DNA: TGTGCCAGCAGCCAAGAACGGACAGGGACCTATGGCTACACCTTC
D: TRBD1; J: TRBJ1-4; V: TRBV7-9; size: .; CDR3: CASSLEYRGATNEKLFF; DNA: TGTGCCAGCAGCTTAGAGTACAGGGGTGCAACTAATGAAAAACTGTTTTTT
D: TRBD1; J: TRBJ1-2; V: TRBV6-2/TRBV6-3; size: .; CDR3: CASSQTGVGYGYTF; DNA: TGTGCCAGCAGCCAAACAGGGGTTGGCTATGGCTACACCTTC
D: TRBD2; J: TRBJ2-3; V: TRBV9; size: .; CDR3: CASSVSGTSGGAGTDTQYF; DNA: TGTGCCAGCAGCGTTTCCGGGACTAGCGGGGGGGCTGGCACAGATACGCAGTATTTT
D: TRBD1; J: TRBJ2-7; V: TRBV20-1; size: .; CDR3: CSASSLTGPSWEQYF; DNA: TGCAGTGCTAGTTCTCTGACAGGGCCCTCTTGGGAGCAGTACTTC
D: TRBD1; J: TRBJ2-7; V: TRBV7-9; size: .; CDR3: CASDGQAGYEQYF; DNA: TGTGCCAGTGACGGACAGGCGGGCTACGAGCAGTACTTC
D: .; J: TRBJ1-2; V: TRBV6-1; size: .; CDR3: CASSEMAGPPLGYTF; DNA: TGTGCCAGCAGTGAAATGGCAGGCCCCCCTCTAGGCTACACCTTC